Listed below are T cell receptor beta chains from one sample, sequenced in a study of PD-L1 blockade in urothelial cancer. The data were produced by immunoSEQ multiplex PCR, yet TCRdb's version contains in-frame clones alone and is incomplete. The data show about 47,000 clones, 80% seen once. This specimen consisted of PBMCs, obtained around atezolizumab (anti-PD-L1) treatment. The receptors stem from a man in his 60s with urothelial cancer. CDR3s include the opening cysteine and the closing phenylalanine or tryptophan. Each record gives: J gene, clone size, D gene, V gene, CDR3 protein, CDR3 DNA. The D gene is left open where the match is weak. Size is omitted from some rows. Given values are once, few, many or a class for expanded clones.

TRBJ1-1 | few | . | TRBV6-6 | CASTPGTRNTEAFF | TGTGCCAGCACCCCAGGGACACGGAACACTGAAGCTTTCTTT
TRBJ1-1 | . | . | TRBV6-1 | CASSAFAEAFF | TGTGCCAGCAGTGCTTTTGCTGAAGCTTTCTTT
TRBJ1-6 | . | . | TRBV7-9 | CASSLGGGTNSPLHF | TGTGCCAGCAGCTTAGGCGGGGGGACCAATTCACCCCTCCACTTT
TRBJ1-6 | . | . | TRBV9 | CASTQYSPLHF | TGTGCCAGCACCCAGTATTCACCCCTCCACTTT
TRBJ2-2 | . | . | TRBV19 | CASTSGSANTGELFF | TGTGCCAGTACCTCGGGTAGCGCCAACACCGGGGAGCTGTTTTTT
TRBJ1-4 | . | TRBD1 | TRBV5-4 | CASSNAGTGATNEKLFF | TGTGCCAGCAGCAACGCCGGGACAGGGGCAACTAATGAAAAACTGTTTTTT
TRBJ1-2 | . | TRBD1 | TRBV5-1 | CASSVGDREGYGYTF | TGCGCCAGCAGCGTTGGGGACAGGGAGGGGTATGGCTACACCTTC
TRBJ2-7 | . | TRBD1 | TRBV19 | CASSIGTGVGYEQYF | TGTGCCAGTAGTATCGGGACAGGGGTCGGCTACGAGCAGTACTTC
TRBJ1-3 | . | . | TRBV4-1 | CASSQGGGGLLGNTIYF | TGCGCCAGCAGCCAGGGCGGGGGGGGGCTACTAGGAAACACCATATATTTT
TRBJ2-5 | . | TRBD2 | TRBV2 | CASSGREGPETQYF | TGTGCCAGCTCAGGACGGGAGGGCCCGGAGACCCAGTACTTC
TRBJ1-4 | . | TRBD1 | TRBV11-3 | CASRLRQGACNEKLFF | TGTGCCAGCAGATTAAGACAGGGGGCTTGTAATGAAAAACTGTTTTTT
TRBJ1-1 | . | . | TRBV11-2 | CASSRDRNTEAFF | TGTGCCAGCAGCCGCGATCGGAACACTGAAGCTTTCTTT
TRBJ2-7 | . | . | TRBV6-5 | CASSSIGEQYF | TGTGCCAGCAGTTCTATCGGGGAGCAGTACTTC
TRBJ2-5 | . | TRBD2 | TRBV19 | CASSMASGRAKETQYF | TGTGCCAGTAGTATGGCTAGCGGGAGGGCAAAAGAGACCCAGTACTTC
TRBJ2-7 | . | . | TRBV29-1 | CSVTRSPYEQYF | TGCAGCGTTACCAGGTCGCCCTACGAGCAGTACTTC
TRBJ1-2 | . | TRBD1 | TRBV7-9 | CASSLGGQGAVYGYTF | TGTGCCAGCAGCTTAGGGGGACAGGGGGCCGTCTATGGCTACACCTTC
TRBJ1-5 | . | . | TRBV18 | CASSPGGDQPQHF | TGTGCCAGCTCACCAGGGGGCGATCAGCCCCAGCATTTT
TRBJ2-5 | . | . | TRBV5-4 | CASSLDRVRETQYF | TGTGCCAGCAGCTTGGACAGGGTTCGGGAGACCCAGTACTTC
TRBJ2-3 | . | TRBD2 | TRBV30 | CAWSKERGWNTDTQYF | TGTGCCTGGAGTAAAGAGCGGGGATGGAACACAGATACGCAGTATTTT
TRBJ2-5 | . | . | TRBV7-2 | CASSLDRQTQYF | TGTGCCAGCAGCTTAGACAGGCAGACCCAGTACTTC
TRBJ1-6 | few | . | TRBV5-4 | CASSSGTSGYNSPLHF | TGTGCCAGCAGCTCGGGGACATCCGGGTATAATTCACCCCTCCACTTT
TRBJ2-5 | . | . | TRBV7-8 | CASSFLETQYF | TGTGCCAGCAGCTTTCTAGAGACCCAGTACTTC
TRBJ2-5 | . | TRBD1 | TRBV11-1 | CASSIRQGWQETQYF | TGTGCCAGCAGCATTCGACAGGGGTGGCAAGAGACCCAGTACTTC
TRBJ2-3 | . | TRBD2 | TRBV12-5 | CASGPDSGGLSTDTQYF | TGTGCTAGTGGTCCCGATAGCGGGGGGCTAAGCACAGATACGCAGTATTTT
TRBJ2-1 | . | TRBD2 | TRBV6-5 | CASSYSAAGAYNEQFF | TGTGCCAGCAGTTACTCGGCAGCGGGGGCATACAATGAGCAGTTCTTC
TRBJ2-5 | . | . | TRBV6-1 | CASSSYPEMVTQYF | TGTGCCAGCAGTTCCTACCCTGAGATGGTGACCCAGTACTTC
TRBJ1-3 | . | . | TRBV5-4 | CASSLHSGNTIYF | TGTGCCAGCAGCTTGCACAGTGGAAACACCATATATTTT
TRBJ2-2 | . | . | TRBV14 | CASRVTGTGELFF | TGTGCCAGCAGAGTCACAGGGACCGGGGAGCTGTTTTTT
TRBJ1-1 | few | . | TRBV28 | CASIGSLNTEAFF | TGTGCCAGCATCGGGTCATTGAACACTGAAGCTTTCTTT
TRBJ1-5 | . | TRBD1 | TRBV6-1 | CASSDGTGVLNQPQHF | TGTGCCAGCAGTGACGGGACAGGGGTCCTCAATCAGCCCCAGCATTTT
TRBJ1-6 | once | . | TRBV27 | CASSFMEGSPLHF | TGTGCCAGCAGTTTTATGGAGGGGTCACCCCTCCACTTT
TRBJ2-1 | few | TRBD2 | TRBV18 | CASSPGLANEQFF | TGTGCCAGCTCACCGGGACTAGCAAATGAGCAGTTCTTC
TRBJ2-2 | . | TRBD2 | TRBV5-4 | CASSTSGGAGELFF | TGTGCCAGCAGTACTAGCGGGGGGGCCGGGGAGCTGTTTTTT
TRBJ2-5 | . | TRBD2 | TRBV6-4 | CASSRVAGGGETQYF | TGTGCCAGCAGCCGTGTGGCGGGAGGGGGAGAGACCCAGTACTTC
TRBJ2-2 | . | TRBD1 | TRBV7-2 | CASSQRTGVAGELFF | TGTGCCAGCAGCCAACGGACAGGGGTGGCCGGGGAGCTGTTTTTT
TRBJ2-5 | . | . | TRBV5-1 | CASSGNSGQETQYF | TGCGCCAGCAGCGGAAATAGCGGTCAAGAGACCCAGTACTTC
TRBJ2-5 | . | TRBD2 | TRBV5-1 | CASSLNRGEIQETQYF | TGCGCCAGCAGCCTGAATCGGGGGGAAATCCAAGAGACCCAGTACTTC
TRBJ1-4 | . | . | TRBV19 | CASSILAAGGVFFF | TGTGCCAGTAGTATACTTGCTGCGGGGGGCGTCTTCTTTTTT
TRBJ1-2 | . | . | TRBV6-1 | CATRQSLPYGYTF | TGTGCCACCCGACAAAGTTTACCCTATGGCTACACCTTC
TRBJ2-3 | . | . | TRBV7-8 | CASSLGTRDTQYF | TGTGCCAGCAGCCTAGGGACAAGAGATACGCAGTATTTT
TRBJ1-6 | . | TRBD1 | TRBV18 | CASSPPTGNNSPLHF | TGTGCCAGCTCACCACCGACAGGGAATAATTCACCCCTCCACTTT